These 19 T cell receptor beta chains came from one sample sequenced in a study of cytomegalovirus exposure and HLA in healthy donors. PCR employed 60 Vbeta and 13 Jbeta primers. The protocol was immunoSEQ multiplex PCR, while the TCRdb copy is restricted to in-frame clones and leaves out a portion. The repertoire holds some 190,000 clones, around 80% seen once, with 1.4% in the top ten. Sample: PBMCs. These TCRs come from a man aged 18 to 29 in good health and CMV-seronegative.

The table lists this clone with a few counts. The V gene is TRBV30, the J gene TRBJ2-1; tentatively, D is TRBD1 (6 bases). Trimming stripped 2 bases from V and 8 bases from J, with 13 bases between. CDR1 is GTSNPN and CDR2 is SVGIG in the germline V gene (reference sequence). The length of the CDR3 is 13 residues. The CDR3 is CAWSLDSDDEQFF. The CDR3, as DNA: TGTGCCTGGAGTCTGGACAGCGACGATGAGCAGTTCTTC. The whole variable domain, filled in from reference TRBV30 and TRBJ2-1, reads SQTIHQWPATLVQPVGSPLSLECTVEGTSNPNLYWYRQAAGRGLQLLFYSVGIGQISSEVPQNLSASRPQDRQFILSSKKLLLSDSGFYLCAWSLDSDDEQFFGPGTRLTVL.

The chain is built from TRBV11-1 and TRBJ2-3; TRBD2 agrees at 14 bases. Germline CDR1 and CDR2: SGHAT and FQDESV (reference sequence). V was pared by 2 bases and J by 6 bases, with 7 bases of the junction left unmatched. The CDR3 spans 17 residues. The CDR3 DNA sequence: TGTGCCAGCAGCTTAAGCCGGACTAGCGGGGGGTCGGATACGCAGTATTTT. Translating gives CASSLSRTSGGSDTQYF.

The rearrangement joins TRBV18 to TRBJ2-7; the match to TRBD2 covers 11 bases. CDR3 length: 17 amino acids. J gave up 3 bases and V 3 bases, and 10 bases lay outside the gene matches. In germline, CDR1 is KGHSH, CDR2 LQKENI. The CDR3 region is CASSPPLIAGGLYEQYF. CDR3 in DNA: TGTGCCAGCTCACCCCCTCTCATAGCGGGAGGGCTCTACGAGCAGTACTTC.

The chain couples TRBV6-5 to TRBJ2-7; D is possibly TRBD2 (5 bases). The CDR3 length is 14 residues. Germline CDR1 and CDR2: MNHEY and SVGAGI. V lost 3 bases and J 2 bases, leaving 11 bases between the germline ends. DNA for the CDR3: TGTGCCAGCAGTTATACGGGAAGTACCTACGAGCAGTACTTC. Residues: CASSYTGSTYEQYF.

V usage is TRBV11-2 and J usage is TRBJ2-7; the match to TRBD2 covers 10 bases. J gave up 0 bases and V 3 bases, and 2 bases lay outside the gene matches. Germline V gene lookup returns CDR1 SGHAT and CDR2 FQNNGV. CDR3 size: 15 residues. CDR3 amino acids: CASSLGTSVSYEQYF. Here the CDR3 DNA reads TGTGCCAGCAGCTTGGGGACTAGCGTCTCCTACGAGCAGTACTTC.

This clone came up a few times. CDR3 protein: CAISESKGRETQYF. CDR3 bases: TGTGCCATCAGTGAGTCGAAGGGGCGGGAGACCCAGTACTTC. The chain recombines TRBV10-3 with TRBJ2-5; possibly TRBD1 for D (5 bases). Germline V gene sequence: CDR1 ENHRY, CDR2 SYGVKD. The CDR3 has 14 amino acids. Trimming shortened V by 0 bases and J by 5 bases, and 10 bases separated the two germline ends.

The J gene is TRBJ2-1, the V gene TRBV11-2; 7 positions agree with TRBD2. Germline assignment: CDR1 SGHAT and CDR2 FQNNGV. The V gene end was trimmed by 5 bases and the J gene end by 5 bases; junction bases not matched to a gene: 3. This CDR3 is 13 amino acids long. CDR3 residues: CASSAGTNNEQFF. The CDR3 DNA reads as TGTGCCAGCAGCGCTGGGACTAACAATGAGCAGTTCTTC.

The genes are TRBV27 and TRBJ1-5; TRBD1 agrees at 9 bases. V shed 2 bases and J 4 bases; nucleotides not matched to a gene: 6. This CDR3 is 16 amino acids long. Looked up from germline, CDR1 is MNHEY and CDR2 is SMNVEV (reference sequence). The CDR3 protein is CASSLDTGGGNQPQHF. DNA for the CDR3: TGTGCCAGCAGTTTAGATACAGGGGGCGGGAATCAGCCCCAGCATTTT.

This rearrangement joins TRBV13 to TRBJ1-1; tentative D call: TRBD1 (6 bases). Looked up from germline, CDR1 is PRHDT and CDR2 is FYEKMQ (reference sequence). Trimming left V 7 bases short and J 5 bases short, with 11 bases between. The CDR3 contains 12 residues. CDR3 residues: CASKGGETEAFF. The CDR3, as DNA: TGTGCCAGCAAAGGGGGTGAAACTGAAGCTTTCTTT.

The chain carries TRBV2 and TRBJ2-3; D might be TRBD2 (6 bases). V lost 7 bases, J lost 2 bases, and 16 bases lay in between. The germline CDR1 and CDR2 sequences are SNHLY and FYNNEI. This CDR3 has 15 residues. CDR3: CASTGRAVFTDTQYF. The CDR3 DNA reads TGTGCCAGCACCGGGAGAGCGGTTTTCACAGATACGCAGTATTTT.

The rearrangement joins TRBV7-2 to TRBJ2-7, with 9 positions matching TRBD2. Trimming cost V 1 base and J 6 bases; bases outside gene matches: 7. The V gene's germline CDR1 is SGHTA and CDR2 FQGNSA. This CDR3 region has 15 residues. The CDR3 DNA sequence: TGTGCCAGCAGCTTAGATAGCGGGGGCCAGGGCGAGCAGTACTTC. This gives the protein CASSLDSGGQGEQYF.

The chain has TRBV7-8 and TRBJ2-7, with a tentative D call TRBD2 (7 bases). V lost 5 bases, J lost 6 bases, and 14 bases lay in between. The CDR3 runs 13 residues. The germline V gene has CDR1 SGHVS and CDR2 FQNEAQ. CDR3 protein: CASSTHREGEQYF. The CDR3 nucleotides read TGTGCCAGCAGCACCCACAGGGAGGGCGAGCAGTACTTC.

The chain's CDR3 is CASSRGGGYGYTF. The CDR3, as DNA: TGTGCCAGCAGCCGCGGGGGAGGCTATGGCTACACCTTC. The rearrangement uses TRBV14 and TRBJ1-2; tentative D call: TRBD1 (5 bases). The CDR3 contains 13 residues. V was trimmed by 4 bases and J by 4 bases, leaving 10 bases between them. CDR1 SGHDN and CDR2 FVKESK come from the germline V gene.

This chain connects TRBV5-1 to TRBJ2-6, with TRBD2 as a possible D gene (6 bases). V was clipped by 9 bases and J by 4 bases, with 20 bases between them. The CDR3 runs 16 residues. Germline V gene lookup returns CDR1 SGHRS and CDR2 YFSETQ. CDR3 protein: CATYDPGVKGANVLTF. CDR3 in DNA: TGCGCCACTTACGACCCGGGGGTGAAGGGGGCCAACGTCCTGACTTTC.

The sample holds one count of this clone. This chain connects TRBV7-2 to TRBJ1-2; maybe TRBD1 (5 bases). Germline V CDR1 and CDR2: SGHTA, FQGNSA. V lost 3 bases and J lost 4, with 9 bases in between. CDR3 size: 13 residues. The CDR3 spells CASSLGGTYGYTF. CDR3 nucleotides: TGTGCCAGCAGCTTGGGGGGAACCTATGGCTACACCTTC. The entire variable domain, with the rest obtained from reference TRBV7-2 and TRBJ1-2, is as follows: GAGVSQSPSNKVTEKGKDVELRCDPISGHTALYWYRQSLGQGLEFLIYFQGNSAPDKSGLPSDRFSAERTGGSVSTLTIQRTQQEDSAVYLCASSLGGTYGYTFGSGTRLTVV.

The chain has TRBV7-2 and TRBJ2-5; TRBD1 aligns across 9 bases. V shed 4 bases, J shed 5 bases, and the junction held 2 bases outside the gene matches. Germline CDR1 and CDR2: SGHTA and FQGNSA. The CDR3 is 13 amino acids. DNA for the CDR3: TGTGCCAGCAGCTGGACAGGGGAGGAGACCCAGTACTTC. Translation gives CASSWTGEETQYF. The full variable domain, completed using reference TRBV7-2 and TRBJ2-5, is GAGVSQSPSNKVTEKGKDVELRCDPISGHTALYWYRQSLGQGLEFLIYFQGNSAPDKSGLPSDRFSAERTGGSVSTLTIQRTQQEDSAVYLCASSWTGEETQYFGPGTRLLVL.

The V gene is TRBV5-1, the J gene TRBJ2-1; 10 bases map to TRBD2. The length of the CDR3 is 18 residues. V dropped 0 bases and J dropped 8; count of bases not matched to a gene: 14. Germline V gene lookup returns CDR1 SGHRS and CDR2 YFSETQ. This CDR3 is CASSLEFSGRGQYDEQFF. CDR3 DNA: TGCGCCAGCAGCTTGGAATTCAGCGGGAGGGGCCAGTATGATGAGCAGTTCTTC.

The V and J genes are TRBV7-8 and TRBJ2-7; D ambiguous. The CDR3 totals 16 residues. Trimming left V 1 base short and J 0 bases short, with 13 bases between. Germline V gene sequence: CDR1 SGHVS, CDR2 FQNEAQ. CDR3 sequence: CASSLESVESSYEQYF. CDR3 bases: TGTGCCAGCAGCTTAGAATCTGTGGAGAGCTCCTACGAGCAGTACTTC.

The chain uses TRBV27 and TRBJ2-7, with 15 bases that match TRBD2. V was clipped by 5 bases and J by 5 bases; unmatched bases: 4. Germline assignment: CDR1 MNHEY and CDR2 SMNVEV (reference sequence). The CDR3 extends over 15 amino acids. This chain's CDR3 is CASSPGTSGRNEQYF. CDR3 sequence (DNA): TGTGCCAGCAGTCCCGGGACTAGCGGGAGGAACGAGCAGTACTTC.